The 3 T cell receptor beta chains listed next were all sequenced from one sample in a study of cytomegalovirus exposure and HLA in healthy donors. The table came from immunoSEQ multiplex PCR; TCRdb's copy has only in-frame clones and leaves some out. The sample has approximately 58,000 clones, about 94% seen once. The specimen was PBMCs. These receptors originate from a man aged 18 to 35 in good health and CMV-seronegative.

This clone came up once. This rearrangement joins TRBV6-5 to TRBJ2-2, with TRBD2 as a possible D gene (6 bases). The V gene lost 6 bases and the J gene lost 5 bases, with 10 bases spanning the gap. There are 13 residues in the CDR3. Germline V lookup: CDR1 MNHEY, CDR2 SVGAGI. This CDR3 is CASSLGSTGELFF. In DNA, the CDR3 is TGTGCCAGCAGCCTCGGGAGTACCGGGGAGCTGTTTTTT.

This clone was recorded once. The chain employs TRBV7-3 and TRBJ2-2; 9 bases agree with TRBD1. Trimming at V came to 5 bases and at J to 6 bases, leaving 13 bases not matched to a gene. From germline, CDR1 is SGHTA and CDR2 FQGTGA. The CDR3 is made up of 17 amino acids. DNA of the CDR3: TGTGCCAGCAGCCCACCCCCGGGACAGGGTAATCCCGGGGAGCTGTTTTTT. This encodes CASSPPPGQGNPGELFF.

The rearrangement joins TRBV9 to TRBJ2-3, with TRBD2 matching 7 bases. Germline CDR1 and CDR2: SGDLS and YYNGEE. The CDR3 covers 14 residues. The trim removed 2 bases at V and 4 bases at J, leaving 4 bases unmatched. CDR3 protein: CASSVETSSDTQYF. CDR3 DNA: TGTGCCAGCAGCGTCGAGACTAGCTCAGATACGCAGTATTTT.